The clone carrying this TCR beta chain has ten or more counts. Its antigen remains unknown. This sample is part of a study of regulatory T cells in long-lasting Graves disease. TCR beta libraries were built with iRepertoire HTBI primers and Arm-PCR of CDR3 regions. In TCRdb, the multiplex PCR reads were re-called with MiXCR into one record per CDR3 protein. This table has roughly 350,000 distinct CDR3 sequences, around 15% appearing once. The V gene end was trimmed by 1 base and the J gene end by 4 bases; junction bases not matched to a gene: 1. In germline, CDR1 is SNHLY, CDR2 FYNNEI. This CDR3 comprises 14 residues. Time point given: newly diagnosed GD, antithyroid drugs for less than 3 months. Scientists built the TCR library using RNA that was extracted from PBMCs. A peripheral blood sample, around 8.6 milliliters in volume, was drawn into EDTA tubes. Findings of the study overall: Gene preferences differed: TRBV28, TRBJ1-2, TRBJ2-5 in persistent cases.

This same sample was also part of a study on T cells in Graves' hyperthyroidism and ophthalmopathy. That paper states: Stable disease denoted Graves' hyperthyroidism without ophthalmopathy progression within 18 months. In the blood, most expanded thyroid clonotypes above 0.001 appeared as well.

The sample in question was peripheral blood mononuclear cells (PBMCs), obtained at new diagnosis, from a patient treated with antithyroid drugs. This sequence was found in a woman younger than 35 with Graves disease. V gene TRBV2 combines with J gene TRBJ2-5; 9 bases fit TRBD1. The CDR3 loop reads CASSEEGQGETQYF. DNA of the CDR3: TGTGCCAGCAGTGAAGAGGGACAGGGAGAGACCCAGTACTTC.